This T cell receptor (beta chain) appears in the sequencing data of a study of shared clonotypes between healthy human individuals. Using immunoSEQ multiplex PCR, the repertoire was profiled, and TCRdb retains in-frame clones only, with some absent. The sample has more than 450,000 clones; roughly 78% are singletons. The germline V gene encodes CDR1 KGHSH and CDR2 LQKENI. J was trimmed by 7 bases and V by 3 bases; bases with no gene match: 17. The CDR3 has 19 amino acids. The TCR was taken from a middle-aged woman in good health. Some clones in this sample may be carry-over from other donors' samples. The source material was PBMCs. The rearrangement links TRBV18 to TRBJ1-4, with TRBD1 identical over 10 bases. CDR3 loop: CASSPPRGQGVRWGEKLFF. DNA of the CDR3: TGTGCCAGCTCACCCCCACGCGGACAGGGGGTGAGGTGGGGTGAAAAACTGTTTTTT.